What follows are 14 T cell receptor beta chains derived from one specimen sequenced in a study of early T cells in non-severe SARS-CoV-2 infection. One entry per CDR3 protein results from TCRdb running MiXCR on the 5' RACE reads. Of tens of thousands of distinct CDR3 sequences listed, roughly 12% are singletons. Sequencing was carried out using whole blood. These receptors were collected from an adult who was a healthcare worker with PCR-confirmed SARS-CoV-2 infection or an uninfected control (not recorded which).

The chain carries TRBV3-1 and TRBJ1-4; D unresolved. The germline V gene has CDR1 LGHDT and CDR2 YNNKEL (reference sequence). Trimming removed 1 base from V and 8 bases from J, with 17 bases in between. This CDR3 comprises 16 residues. The CDR3 DNA reads as TGTGCCAGCAGCCAAGGGGGTCCGAGTCCCTCGGAAAAACTGTTTTTT. Its translation is CASSQGGPSPSEKLFF.

This clonotype was detected many times. The CDR3: CASGARRPVPHNEQFF. CDR3 DNA sequence: TGTGCCAGCGGGGCCCGGCGTCCCGTCCCCCACAATGAGCAGTTCTTC. The J gene is TRBJ2-1, the V gene TRBV11-2; a weak D match, TRBD1 (5 bases). The length of the CDR3 is 16 residues. V shed 8 bases and J shed 5 bases, with 22 bases lying between them. CDR1 is SGHAT and CDR2 is FQNNGV in the germline V gene.

Ten or more counts support this clonotype. This chain connects TRBV6-5 to TRBJ1-2; no firm D call. Germline CDR1 and CDR2: MNHEY and SVGAGI. Between the trimmed V and J ends, which lost 3 bases and 8 bases, there was a span of 13 bases. The CDR3 totals 13 residues. The CDR3 sequence: CASSYSGTRGYTF. In DNA form, the CDR3 reads TGTGCCAGCAGTTATAGTGGTACAAGGGGCTACACCTTC.

The gene calls are TRBV6-5 and TRBJ2-2; 9 bases agree with TRBD1. J was trimmed by 3 bases and V by 6 bases; bases with no gene match: 11. The CDR3 has 17 amino acids. The germline V gene encodes CDR1 MNHEY and CDR2 SVGAGI. The CDR3 protein is CASSLTQGAYDTGELFF. CDR3 nucleotide sequence: TGTGCCAGCAGCCTAACACAGGGGGCATATGACACCGGGGAGCTGTTTTTT.

The gene calls are TRBV29-1 and TRBJ2-1, with D possibly matching TRBD1 (5 bases). The V gene's germline CDR1 is SQVTM and CDR2 ANQGSEA. This CDR3 has 13 amino acids. V lost 6 bases and J lost 4, with 13 bases in between. This chain's CDR3 is CSVETDTYNEQFF. DNA of the CDR3: TGCAGCGTAGAGACAGACACTTACAATGAGCAGTTCTTC.

This clonotype was recorded at least ten times. CDR3 residues: CASSLGTGLSSYYNEQFF. The CDR3 DNA is TGTGCCAGCAGTTTGGGGACAGGGCTATCATCCTACTACAATGAGCAGTTCTTC. The genes are TRBV12-3 or TRBV12-4 and TRBJ2-1; 9 positions agree with TRBD1. Trimming removed 3 bases from V and 3 bases from J; junction bases left unmatched: 12. This CDR3 comprises 18 residues.

This clonotype was seen at least ten times. The J gene is TRBJ2-5, the V gene TRBV19; perhaps TRBD1 as D (6 bases). The CDR3 totals 13 residues. V dropped 6 bases and J dropped 0 bases, with 8 bases sitting between them. From germline, CDR1 is LNHDA and CDR2 SQIVND (reference sequence). The CDR3, as DNA: TGTGCCAGTAGCGGACAGCACCAAGAGACCCAGTACTTC. It yields the protein CASSGQHQETQYF.

By sample fraction, this clonotype is medium-sized. V gene TRBV12-2 combines with J gene TRBJ1-2; the table's D call of TRBD1 was not tested on the DNA. TRBV12-2 is a documented pseudogene. The length of the CDR3 is 15 residues. The CDR3 DNA reads as TGTGCAAGTCGCCGCATACAGGTTTCGGAGTATGGCTACACCTTC. Its translation is CASRRIQVSEYGYTF.

The chain couples TRBV29-1 to TRBJ1-2; no clear D gene. CDR1 and CDR2 from the germline V gene are SQVTM and ANQGSEA. This CDR3 is 12 amino acids long. Trimming removed 2 bases from V and 7 bases from J, with 11 bases in between. CDR3 sequence: CSVEKGGAGYTF. In nucleotides, the CDR3 is TGCAGCGTTGAAAAGGGAGGTGCTGGCTACACCTTC. Filled out from reference TRBV29-1 and TRBJ1-2, the complete variable domain reads SAVISQKPSRDICQRGTSLTIQCQVDSQVTMMFWYRQQPGQSLTLIATANQGSEATYESGFVIDKFPISRPNLTFSTLTVSNMSPEDSSIYLCSVEKGGAGYTFGSGTRLTVV.

This clonotype was seen more than once but under ten times. This chain uses TRBV20-1 with TRBJ1-2; 9 bases match TRBD1. The V gene's germline CDR1 is DFQATT and CDR2 SNEGSKA (reference sequence). Losses at the gene ends were 0 bases for V and 3 bases for J; bases not matched to a gene: 5. The CDR3 covers 15 residues. The CDR3 nucleotides are TGCAGTGCTAGAGATCCCGACAGGGGGGACTATGGCTACACCTTC. Protein: CSARDPDRGDYGYTF.

This clonotype was picked up many times. This chain uses TRBV6-2 or TRBV6-3 with TRBJ2-1; D possibly matches TRBD1 or TRBD2 (6 bases each). The CDR3 spans 14 residues. Trimming stripped 5 bases from V and 10 bases from J, with 18 bases between. The germline V gene has CDR1 MNHEY and CDR2 SVGEGT. CDR3 residues: CASSESGVAGEQFF. The CDR3 DNA follows: TGTGCCAGCAGTGAATCAGGGGTTGCGGGGGAGCAGTTCTTC.

This clonotype was counted ten times or more. The chain couples TRBV11-1 to TRBJ2-7; 10 bases fit TRBD2. This CDR3 has 16 amino acids. From germline, CDR1 is SGHAT and CDR2 FQDESV (reference sequence). V shed 3 bases and J 4 bases; nucleotides not matched to a gene: 9. DNA of the CDR3: TGTGCCAGCAGCTTGGGGGCTAGCGGGGGCGCGTACGAGCAGTACTTC. Amino acid sequence: CASSLGASGGAYEQYF.

This clonotype was seen at least ten times. The rearrangement links TRBV5-1 to TRBJ2-1; 10 bases fit TRBD2. CDR3 length equals 13 residues. Looked up from germline, CDR1 is SGHRS and CDR2 is YFSETQ. CDR3 DNA: TGCGCTCTGTCAGGAGCGGGGGGGAATGAGCAGTTCTTC. Its protein product is CALSGAGGNEQFF. The full variable domain, rest sourced from reference TRBV5-1 and TRBJ2-1, is KAGVTQTPRYLIKTRGQQVTLSCSPISGHRSVSWYQQTPGQGLQFLFEYFSETQRNKGNFPGRFSGRQFSNSRSEMNVSTLELGDSALYLCALSGAGGNEQFFGPGTRLTVL.

This clonotype was detected only a few times. The V gene is TRBV7-9, the J gene TRBJ2-5; 7 bases agree with TRBD1. Losses at the gene ends were 2 bases for V and 4 bases for J; bases not matched to a gene: 4. Per the germline V gene, CDR1 is SEHNR and CDR2 is FQNEAQ (reference sequence). The CDR3 totals 14 residues. This CDR3 reads CASSLNNRGETQYF. CDR3 bases: TGTGCCAGCAGCTTAAATAACAGGGGAGAGACCCAGTACTTC.